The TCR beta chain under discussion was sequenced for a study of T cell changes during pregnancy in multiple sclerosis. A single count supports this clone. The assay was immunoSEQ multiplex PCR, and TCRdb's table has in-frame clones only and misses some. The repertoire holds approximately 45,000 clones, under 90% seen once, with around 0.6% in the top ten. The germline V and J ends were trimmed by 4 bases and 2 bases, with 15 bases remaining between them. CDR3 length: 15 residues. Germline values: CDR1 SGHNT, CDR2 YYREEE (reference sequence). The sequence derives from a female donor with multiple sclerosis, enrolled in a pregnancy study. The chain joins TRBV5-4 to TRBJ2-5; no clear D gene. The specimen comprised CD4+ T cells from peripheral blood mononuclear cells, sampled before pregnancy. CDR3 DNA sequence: TGTGCCAGCAGCCTCGCCGTTACTTCTCAAGAGACCCAGTACTTC. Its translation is CASSLAVTSQETQYF.